The entry that follows covers one T cell receptor (beta chain) sequence. The data originate from a study of siplizumab effects on memory and regulatory T cells. Method: immunoSEQ multiplex PCR; TCRdb's copy keeps in-frame clones and lacks some. The data show 100,000 or so clones, approximately 91% seen once. Trimming pared 6 bases from V and 7 bases from J, leaving 16 bases between. The CDR3 loop spans 15 amino acids. From germline, CDR1 is MNHEY and CDR2 SVGAGI. The sequence was obtained from a human donor in good health. Some clones in this sample may be carry-over from other donors' samples. The chain recombines TRBV6-5 with TRBJ1-6; D is unclear. Sequences were obtained from CD4+ T cells sorted from blood. Here the CDR3 DNA reads TGTGCCAGCAGCCGATATGGATCAAGCAATTCACCCCTCCACTTT. Its protein is CASSRYGSSNSPLHF.